Sequencing of this T cell receptor beta chain was carried out in a study of patients and donors after allogeneic stem cell transplantation. A single record per CDR3 protein comes from TCRdb applying MiXCR to the RT-PCR reads. In the table there are some 150,000 distinct CDR3 sequences, approximately 37% of which are singletons. V gave up 3 bases and J gave up 5 bases; unmatched junction bases: 2. Germline values: CDR1 SGHRS, CDR2 YFSETQ. The CDR3 is 13 residues long. Material: blood, either unsorted or a sorted T cell fraction (not recorded which). This rearrangement joins TRBV5-1 to TRBJ1-1, with TRBD1 matching 9 bases. This TCR came from a human donor who was either an allogeneic HSCT recipient or a stem cell or donor lymphocyte infusion donor (not recorded which). It is not recorded whose cells these are; they may come from a transplant donor. CDR3 protein: CASSWTGETEAFF. The CDR3 DNA reads TGCGCCAGCAGCTGGACAGGGGAAACTGAAGCTTTCTTT.